These T cell receptor beta chains were read from a single sample in a study of OX40 agonist ivuxolimab in advanced cancers. The assay was immunoSEQ multiplex PCR, and TCRdb's table has in-frame clones only and misses some. The sample contains tens of thousands of clones, over 80% of which appear only once. The source material was CD4+ or CD8+ T cells sorted from blood, sampled in a trial of the OX40 agonist ivuxolimab. The receptors derive from an adult with an advanced solid tumor such as melanoma, head and neck, liver or kidney cancer. CDR3s include the opening cysteine and the closing phenylalanine or tryptophan. D genes are given only for firm matches. Expanded clones get a size class; other rows say once, few or many, or leave the size out.

clone_size cdr3_length d_call j_call v_call cdr3_nt cdr3_aa
NA 15 NA TRBJ1-6 TRBV18 TGTGCCAGCTCACCCCAGCGGGGTCTAGGGTCACCCCTCCACTTT CASSPQRGLGSPLHF
NA 13 NA TRBJ1-2 TRBV28 TGTGCCAGCAGTTTATTTGGGACGGCAGCTTTCACCTTC CASSLFGTAAFTF
NA 14 NA TRBJ2-7 TRBV30 TGTGCCTGGAGTACTACGGGACTTCGGTACGAGCAGTACTTC CAWSTTGLRYEQYF
NA 16 NA TRBJ2-3 TRBV11-2 TGTGCCAGCAGCTCCTGGGGTTTAGGTCACACAGATACGCAGTATTTT CASSSWGLGHTDTQYF
NA 18 TRBD1 TRBJ2-6 TRBV25-1 TGTGCCAGCAGTGATGGACAGGGTGGTAAAACTGGGGCCAACGTCCTGACTTTC CASSDGQGGKTGANVLTF
NA 13 TRBD2 TRBJ2-5 TRBV19 TGTGCCAGTAGTATCGGGGGGCAAGAGACCCAGTACTTC CASSIGGQETQYF
few 12 NA TRBJ1-2 TRBV11-3 TGTGCCAGCAGCGGACAGCGCTATGGCTACACCTTC CASSGQRYGYTF
NA 14 TRBD2 TRBJ2-7 TRBV5-4 TGTGCCAGCAGCTCCGGGACTAGCGGTTACGAGCAGTACTTC CASSSGTSGYEQYF
once 14 NA TRBJ2-5 TRBV5-6 TGTGCCAGCAGCTTGAGGACCATTCAAGAGACCCAGTACTTC CASSLRTIQETQYF
NA 14 NA TRBJ1-3 TRBV29-1 TGCAGCGTAATCGGCAGCTCGTCTGGAAACACCATATATTTT CSVIGSSSGNTIYF
NA 16 TRBD2 TRBJ2-1 TRBV4-1 TGCGCCAGCAGCCAAAGAACTAGCGGGTCCTACAATGAGCAGTTCTTC CASSQRTSGSYNEQFF
NA 15 NA TRBJ1-1 TRBV13 TGTGCCAGCAGCTTAGTTCACAGGACGAACACTGAAGCTTTCTTT CASSLVHRTNTEAFF
NA 15 TRBD2 TRBJ2-3 TRBV25-1 TGTGCCAGCAGTGAATGGGGAGGGCCCACAGATACGCAGTATTTT CASSEWGGPTDTQYF
few 13 TRBD1 TRBJ1-4 TRBV7-9 TGTGCCAGCCGACAGGGGAGTAATGAAAAACTGTTTTTT CASRQGSNEKLFF
NA 15 NA TRBJ1-5 TRBV5-1 TGCGCCAGCAGCGCCACAGGTCGAAGCAATCAGCCCCAGCATTTT CASSATGRSNQPQHF
NA 14 TRBD2 TRBJ2-7 TRBV6-1 TGTGCCAGCAGTGCCCTCGGGGGGATCTACGAGCAGTACTTC CASSALGGIYEQYF
few 14 TRBD2 TRBJ2-7 TRBV9 TGTGCCAGCAGCGGCCGGGGGGATTCCTACGAGCAGTACTTC CASSGRGDSYEQYF
NA 11 NA TRBJ2-7 TRBV20-1 TGCAGTGCCAAAATCCAAAACGAGCAGTACTTC CSAKIQNEQYF
NA 16 NA TRBJ1-1 TRBV7-9 TGTGCCAGCAGCCTAGGGGTGATAGGAGAAGACACTGAAGCTTTCTTT CASSLGVIGEDTEAFF
NA 12 NA TRBJ2-4 TRBV7-9 TGTGCCAGCAGCTTATTCCGGGAGATTCAGTACTTC CASSLFREIQYF
few 16 NA TRBJ1-2 TRBV27 TGTGCCAGCAGTTCCATAGGCCCAGGCGGTAACTATGGCTACACCTTC CASSSIGPGGNYGYTF
NA 14 NA TRBJ2-2 TRBV9 TGTGCCAGCAGCGTAGGGCTGAACACCGGGGAGCTGTTTTTT CASSVGLNTGELFF
NA 16 TRBD2 TRBJ2-5 TRBV7-2 TGTGCCAGCAGCTGGCGCCTAGCGGGGGGGCGGGAGACCCAGTACTTC CASSWRLAGGRETQYF
NA 13 NA TRBJ1-2 TRBV7-6 TGTGCCAGCAGCTTAGCCAGGGGAAATGGCTACACCTTC CASSLARGNGYTF
NA 14 NA TRBJ2-1 TRBV19 TGTGCCAGTAGGCCGGGGCCCATCGCAAATGAGCAGTTCTTC CASRPGPIANEQFF
NA 13 NA TRBJ1-1 TRBV29-1 TGCAGCCCGAAGACAGACCCGAACACTGAAGCTTTCTTT CSPKTDPNTEAFF
NA 15 NA TRBJ1-2 TRBV6-6 TGTGCCAGCAGTTACTCGATGGGCAGGAACTATGGCTACACCTTC CASSYSMGRNYGYTF
NA 14 NA TRBJ2-3 TRBV29-1 TGCAGCGTTGGAGATCGCGGGGCGGGAGATACGCAGTATTTT CSVGDRGAGDTQYF
NA 16 NA TRBJ1-3 TRBV28 TGTGCCAGCTTATCGGCCGGGGGGCTCGTTGGAAACACCATATATTTT CASLSAGGLVGNTIYF
NA 13 NA TRBJ1-1 TRBV7-2 TGTGCCAGCAGCCCTTTAGGGGGGCCCAGAGCTTTCTTT CASSPLGGPRAFF
NA 17 TRBD1 TRBJ2-3 TRBV7-9 TGTGCCAGCAGCCCAGGGGACAGGGCGGCCCAAAGGGCCACGCAGTATTTT CASSPGDRAAQRATQYF
NA 11 TRBD1 TRBJ1-1 TRBV19 TGTGCCAGTAGTAGACAGGGCAAAGCTTTCTTT CASSRQGKAFF
NA 14 TRBD1 TRBJ2-7 TRBV2 TGTGCCAGCCGGCCCCGGACAGGCCTGGGCGAGCAGTACTTC CASRPRTGLGEQYF
NA 10 NA TRBJ1-1 TRBV29-1 TGCAGCGTTGACGGGGTAGAAGCTTTCTTT CSVDGVEAFF
NA 15 TRBD1 TRBJ2-7 TRBV19 TGTGCCAGCTCATCGACAGGGGGCGGCTCCTACGAGCAGTACTTC CASSSTGGGSYEQYF
once 16 NA TRBJ2-7 TRBV15 TGTGCCACCAGCAGAGTGGGGGGGGCCCTGAGACTAGAGCAGTACTTC CATSRVGGALRLEQYF
few 15 TRBD2 TRBJ2-7 TRBV6-6 TGTGCCAGCAGTTCGACTAGCGGGAGTCACAACGAGCAGTACTTC CASSSTSGSHNEQYF
once 14 NA TRBJ1-6 TRBV9 TGTGCCAGCAGCCCACGGGCAGGAAATTCACCCCTCCACTTT CASSPRAGNSPLHF
few 13 NA TRBJ2-5 TRBV9 TGTGCCAGCAGCGTAGGAGGAGGGAGGACCCAGTACTTC CASSVGGGRTQYF